This T cell receptor (beta chain) was profiled in a study of CXCR3-negative and CXCR3-positive naive CD8 T cells. The CDR3 loop spans 15 amino acids. In germline, CDR1 is LGHDT, CDR2 YNNKEL (reference sequence). General study results and limits: CXCR3 expression dropped partially after cryopreservation, and most assays relied on fresh PBMCs. TRBV-TRBJ usage matched between naive CXCR3-negative and CXCR3-positive cells but not between memory cells. Comparably high diversity marked both naive subsets, whereas memory CD8+ cells had much lower diversity.

A few hundred thousand cells per CD8+ T cell subset were flow-sorted in triplicate. The libraries of TRB cDNA were prepared using 5' RACE with UMI labels. One entry per CDR3 protein, without DNA, is what TCRdb gives after re-calling the 5' RACE reads. The listing contains about 43,000 distinct CDR3 sequences. As to this clonotype: Its target is unknown.

Input material: memory CD8+ T cells from blood. The chain uses TRBV3-1 and TRBJ2-3. This sequence originates from a human donor in good health. Some clones in this sample may be carry-over from other donors' samples. The CDR3 is CASSRTRIIVDTQYF.